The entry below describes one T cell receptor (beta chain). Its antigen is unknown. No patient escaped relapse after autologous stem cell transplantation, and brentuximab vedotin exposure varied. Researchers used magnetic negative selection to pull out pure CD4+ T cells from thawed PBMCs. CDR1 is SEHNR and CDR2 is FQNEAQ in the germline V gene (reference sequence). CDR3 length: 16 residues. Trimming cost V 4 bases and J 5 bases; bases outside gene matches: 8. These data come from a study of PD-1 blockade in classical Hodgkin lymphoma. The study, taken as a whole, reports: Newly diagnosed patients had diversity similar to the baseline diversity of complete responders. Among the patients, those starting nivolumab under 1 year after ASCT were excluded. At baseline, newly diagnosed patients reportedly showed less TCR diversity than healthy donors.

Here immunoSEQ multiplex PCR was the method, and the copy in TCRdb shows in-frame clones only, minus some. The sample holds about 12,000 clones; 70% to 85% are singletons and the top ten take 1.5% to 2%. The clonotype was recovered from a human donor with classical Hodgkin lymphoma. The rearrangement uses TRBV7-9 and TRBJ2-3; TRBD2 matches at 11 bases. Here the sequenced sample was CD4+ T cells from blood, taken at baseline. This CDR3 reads CASSSDSGGAVDTQYF. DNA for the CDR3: TGTGCCAGCAGCTCAGATAGCGGGGGGGCCGTAGATACGCAGTATTTT.